This T cell receptor (beta chain) was recovered during a study of cytomegalovirus exposure and HLA in healthy donors. General study results and limits: For TCR beta chains, V- and J-gene trimming was later linked to a missense DCLRE1C variant.

This CDR3 has 12 amino acids. Germline values: CDR1 MNHNY, CDR2 SVGAGI (reference sequence). Trimming pared 4 bases from V and 2 bases from J, leaving 6 bases between. This clone was seen just once. Its antigen remains unknown. In the PCR, 60 Vbeta and 13 Jbeta primers were used. Sequencing was performed with immunoSEQ multiplex PCR; in TCRdb, only in-frame clones are kept and a portion is missing. The sample yields approximately 150,000 clones, about 80% seen once. This receptor was obtained from a woman in her forties in good health and CMV-seronegative. The chain is built from TRBV6-6 and TRBJ2-7, with D maybe TRBD2 (6 bases). The sample consisted of PBMCs. The CDR3 nucleotides are TGTGCCAGCAGTTGGACTACCTACGAGCAGTACTTC. It codes for CASSWTTYEQYF.